A selection of T cell receptor beta chains follows, all from one sample in a study of T cell responses to AZD1222 COVID-19 vaccine. Using immunoSEQ multiplex PCR, the repertoire was profiled, and TCRdb retains in-frame clones only, with some absent. Of 100,000 to 140,000 clones listed, about 89% were seen once; the top ten hold about 6.8%. The input for sequencing was peripheral blood, taken 28 days after the second AZD1222 dose. The receptors come from an adult who received the AZD1222 COVID-19 vaccine. Both conserved end residues are part of each CDR3. Fields, in order: V gene, clone size, CDR3 length, J gene, D gene, CDR3 DNA, CDR3 protein. The D gene is left open where the match is weak. Part of the rows lack a size; the others show once, few, many or a class for expanded clones.

v_call: TRBV30
clone_size: .
cdr3_length: 16
j_call: TRBJ1-6
d_call: .
cdr3_nt: TGTGCCTGGAGTGTACCCGGCGGGACCTATAATTCACCCCTCCACTTT
cdr3_aa: CAWSVPGGTYNSPLHF

v_call: TRBV5-1
clone_size: .
cdr3_length: 16
j_call: TRBJ1-2
d_call: TRBD1
cdr3_nt: TGCGCCAGCAGCCCGGGACAGGGGCTTTTTAACTATGGCTACACCTTC
cdr3_aa: CASSPGQGLFNYGYTF

v_call: TRBV14
clone_size: .
cdr3_length: 15
j_call: TRBJ2-4
d_call: .
cdr3_nt: TGTGCCAGCAGCCAAGCAACGGGGGGCCAAAACATTCAGTACTTC
cdr3_aa: CASSQATGGQNIQYF

v_call: TRBV7-2
clone_size: once
cdr3_length: 14
j_call: TRBJ2-5
d_call: .
cdr3_nt: TGTGCCAGCAGCTTAGGGGTGACTATAAAGACCCAGTACTTC
cdr3_aa: CASSLGVTIKTQYF

v_call: TRBV7-9
clone_size: .
cdr3_length: 13
j_call: TRBJ2-7
d_call: .
cdr3_nt: TGTGCCAGCAGCTTGGTGGGGGATTACGAGCAGTACTTC
cdr3_aa: CASSLVGDYEQYF

v_call: TRBV28
clone_size: .
cdr3_length: 13
j_call: TRBJ1-2
d_call: .
cdr3_nt: TGTGCCAGCAGTTTAGGCAGGAGCTATGGCTACACCTTC
cdr3_aa: CASSLGRSYGYTF

v_call: TRBV2
clone_size: .
cdr3_length: 20
j_call: TRBJ2-3
d_call: TRBD1
cdr3_nt: TGTGCCAGCAGTGAAGAACTTATAGGACCGACAGGGGGCTTGGCAGATACGCAGTATTTT
cdr3_aa: CASSEELIGPTGGLADTQYF

v_call: TRBV3-1/TRBV3-2
clone_size: .
cdr3_length: 18
j_call: TRBJ2-7
d_call: .
cdr3_nt: TGTGCCAGCAGCCAAGGCAAAGGTGCAAGGAGGGGGCTTTACGAGCAGTACTTC
cdr3_aa: CASSQGKGARRGLYEQYF

v_call: TRBV6-5
clone_size: .
cdr3_length: 14
j_call: TRBJ2-3
d_call: .
cdr3_nt: TGTGCCAGCGCTGACTACCGTAGCACAGATACGCAGTATTTT
cdr3_aa: CASADYRSTDTQYF

v_call: TRBV4-1
clone_size: .
cdr3_length: 17
j_call: TRBJ1-1
d_call: .
cdr3_nt: TGCGCCAGCAGCCTCGCCGGGACCGACGGGATGAACACTGAAGCTTTCTTT
cdr3_aa: CASSLAGTDGMNTEAFF

v_call: TRBV28
clone_size: .
cdr3_length: 16
j_call: TRBJ1-1
d_call: TRBD1
cdr3_nt: TGTGCCAGCATCCGGATGGTTGACAGGGAGAACACTGAAGCTTTCTTT
cdr3_aa: CASIRMVDRENTEAFF

v_call: TRBV6-5
clone_size: .
cdr3_length: 16
j_call: TRBJ1-4
d_call: .
cdr3_nt: TGTGCCAGCAGTTACTCCTCCGGAGGGACTAATGAAAAACTGTTTTTT
cdr3_aa: CASSYSSGGTNEKLFF

v_call: TRBV11-2
clone_size: .
cdr3_length: 15
j_call: TRBJ1-1
d_call: .
cdr3_nt: TGTGCCAGCAGCTTAATCGCGGGAGTCAACACTGAAGCTTTCTTT
cdr3_aa: CASSLIAGVNTEAFF

v_call: TRBV5-4
clone_size: .
cdr3_length: 14
j_call: TRBJ2-7
d_call: .
cdr3_nt: TGTGCCAGCAGCTACGGAGGGCCCGCCTACGAGCAGTACTTC
cdr3_aa: CASSYGGPAYEQYF

v_call: TRBV12-3/TRBV12-4
clone_size: .
cdr3_length: 12
j_call: TRBJ2-1
d_call: TRBD1
cdr3_nt: TGTGCCAGCAGGCCCAGGGGGCATGAGCAGTTCTTC
cdr3_aa: CASRPRGHEQFF

v_call: TRBV4-3
clone_size: .
cdr3_length: 15
j_call: TRBJ1-4
d_call: .
cdr3_nt: TGCGCCAGCAGCCAAATTCGGGGCGTGGGTGAAAAACTGTTTTTT
cdr3_aa: CASSQIRGVGEKLFF

v_call: TRBV6-5
clone_size: .
cdr3_length: 14
j_call: TRBJ2-7
d_call: TRBD1
cdr3_nt: TGTGCCAGCAGTTCCTTGGACAGGAGCTACGAGCAGTACTTC
cdr3_aa: CASSSLDRSYEQYF

v_call: TRBV6-2/TRBV6-3
clone_size: .
cdr3_length: 15
j_call: TRBJ2-3
d_call: TRBD2
cdr3_nt: TGTGCCAGCAGTTATCGCCTAGCGGGAGCAGATACGCAGTATTTT
cdr3_aa: CASSYRLAGADTQYF

v_call: TRBV5-6
clone_size: .
cdr3_length: 14
j_call: TRBJ2-3
d_call: .
cdr3_nt: TGTGCCAGCAGCTTGTTGTCGGACACAGATACGCAGTATTTT
cdr3_aa: CASSLLSDTDTQYF

v_call: TRBV20-1
clone_size: .
cdr3_length: 11
j_call: TRBJ2-7
d_call: .
cdr3_nt: TGCAGTGCTAGGGAGGACCACGAGCAGTACTTC
cdr3_aa: CSAREDHEQYF

v_call: TRBV7-9
clone_size: .
cdr3_length: 15
j_call: TRBJ2-5
d_call: TRBD1
cdr3_nt: TGTGCCAGCAGCCCCTCGGGACAGTCAGAAGAGACCCAGTACTTC
cdr3_aa: CASSPSGQSEETQYF

v_call: TRBV4-1
clone_size: .
cdr3_length: 19
j_call: TRBJ2-3
d_call: .
cdr3_nt: TGCGCCAGCAGCCAAGAACCCCCCGGGACTGAACTGAGCACAGATACGCAGTATTTT
cdr3_aa: CASSQEPPGTELSTDTQYF

v_call: TRBV10-1
clone_size: .
cdr3_length: 13
j_call: TRBJ2-7
d_call: .
cdr3_nt: TGCGCCAGCAGTGAAATACTTACCTACGAGCAGTACTTC
cdr3_aa: CASSEILTYEQYF

v_call: TRBV10-2
clone_size: .
cdr3_length: 13
j_call: TRBJ2-1
d_call: .
cdr3_nt: TGCGCCAGCAGTGAAGGAGCGAGGGGTGAGCAGTTCTTC
cdr3_aa: CASSEGARGEQFF

v_call: TRBV28
clone_size: once
cdr3_length: 17
j_call: TRBJ1-3
d_call: .
cdr3_nt: TGTGCCAGCAGTGCCTATGAAGACGGTTACTCTGGAAACACCATATATTTT
cdr3_aa: CASSAYEDGYSGNTIYF

v_call: TRBV9
clone_size: .
cdr3_length: 16
j_call: TRBJ2-1
d_call: .
cdr3_nt: TGTGCCAGCAGCGTAGGGGGTAGATATTCGGGCAATGAGCAGTTCTTC
cdr3_aa: CASSVGGRYSGNEQFF

v_call: TRBV9
clone_size: .
cdr3_length: 14
j_call: TRBJ1-2
d_call: .
cdr3_nt: TGTGCCAGCAGCGTAGCTCCGCAGGGCCATGGCTACACCTTC
cdr3_aa: CASSVAPQGHGYTF

v_call: TRBV7-9
clone_size: .
cdr3_length: 15
j_call: TRBJ2-3
d_call: .
cdr3_nt: TGTGCCAGCAGCCGAAGAGCTATCAGCACAGATACGCAGTATTTT
cdr3_aa: CASSRRAISTDTQYF

v_call: TRBV5-6
clone_size: .
cdr3_length: 12
j_call: TRBJ2-3
d_call: .
cdr3_nt: TGTGCCAGCAGCCTTGGGAGAGATACGCAGTATTTT
cdr3_aa: CASSLGRDTQYF

v_call: TRBV23-1
clone_size: .
cdr3_length: 15
j_call: TRBJ2-1
d_call: .
cdr3_nt: TGCGCCAGCAGTAGGAGGGGGTTCTCCTACAATGAGCAGTTCTTC
cdr3_aa: CASSRRGFSYNEQFF

v_call: TRBV19
clone_size: .
cdr3_length: 13
j_call: TRBJ2-5
d_call: .
cdr3_nt: TGTGCCAGTAGTATAGATCTCAGGGAGACCCAGTACTTC
cdr3_aa: CASSIDLRETQYF

v_call: TRBV2
clone_size: .
cdr3_length: 15
j_call: TRBJ1-6
d_call: .
cdr3_nt: TGTGCCAGCAGTGAAGCGGGCAGGGGAAATTCACCCCTCCACTTT
cdr3_aa: CASSEAGRGNSPLHF

v_call: TRBV3-1/TRBV3-2
clone_size: .
cdr3_length: 16
j_call: TRBJ2-2
d_call: .
cdr3_nt: TGTGCCAGCAGCCAAGTTGCTAATAGGGAGACCGGGGAGCTGTTTTTT
cdr3_aa: CASSQVANRETGELFF

v_call: TRBV19
clone_size: .
cdr3_length: 16
j_call: TRBJ1-1
d_call: .
cdr3_nt: TGTGCCAGTAGTCCACAGGGTAGTATCGGGGACACTGAAGCTTTCTTT
cdr3_aa: CASSPQGSIGDTEAFF

v_call: TRBV12-3/TRBV12-4
clone_size: .
cdr3_length: 11
j_call: TRBJ1-2
d_call: .
cdr3_nt: TGTGCCAGCAGCCTGGGCTATGGCTACACCTTC
cdr3_aa: CASSLGYGYTF

v_call: TRBV4-3
clone_size: .
cdr3_length: 16
j_call: TRBJ2-7
d_call: TRBD2
cdr3_nt: TGCGCCAGCAGCCAAGATACGGGACTAGCTGTTTTCGAGCAGTACTTC
cdr3_aa: CASSQDTGLAVFEQYF

v_call: TRBV19
clone_size: once
cdr3_length: 16
j_call: TRBJ1-5
d_call: .
cdr3_nt: TGTGCCAGTAGTATCGGACGGCGGTCTGGCAATCAGCCCCAGCATTTT
cdr3_aa: CASSIGRRSGNQPQHF

v_call: TRBV14
clone_size: .
cdr3_length: 17
j_call: TRBJ2-5
d_call: TRBD1
cdr3_nt: TGTGCCAGCAGCCAAGGTTACAGGGGAAGGGCGACGGAGACCCAGTACTTC
cdr3_aa: CASSQGYRGRATETQYF

v_call: TRBV6-6
clone_size: .
cdr3_length: 14
j_call: TRBJ1-3
d_call: .
cdr3_nt: TGTGCCAGCAGCCAGGGATTCTCTGGAAACACCATATATTTT
cdr3_aa: CASSQGFSGNTIYF

v_call: TRBV4-3
clone_size: .
cdr3_length: 15
j_call: TRBJ1-4
d_call: .
cdr3_nt: TGCGCCAGCAGCCAAGGGGATAGGGACAATGAAAAACTGTTTTTT
cdr3_aa: CASSQGDRDNEKLFF

v_call: TRBV11-2
clone_size: .
cdr3_length: 15
j_call: TRBJ2-1
d_call: .
cdr3_nt: TGTGCCAGCAGCTCCGTCAAGCCCGATTACAATGAGCAGTTCTTC
cdr3_aa: CASSSVKPDYNEQFF

v_call: TRBV6-5
clone_size: .
cdr3_length: 14
j_call: TRBJ2-1
d_call: .
cdr3_nt: TGTGCCAGCAGCCCGGGAATCCTAGGGGCTGAGCAGTTCTTC
cdr3_aa: CASSPGILGAEQFF

v_call: TRBV14
clone_size: .
cdr3_length: 17
j_call: TRBJ2-5
d_call: .
cdr3_nt: TGTGCCAGCAGCCAAGAGGGGTCAGGAGAATACCAAGAGACCCAGTACTTC
cdr3_aa: CASSQEGSGEYQETQYF

v_call: TRBV11-3
clone_size: .
cdr3_length: 13
j_call: TRBJ2-1
d_call: TRBD2
cdr3_nt: TGTGCCAGCAGTTCGGGGGGTTTAGGGGAGCAGTTCTTC
cdr3_aa: CASSSGGLGEQFF

v_call: TRBV5-1
clone_size: .
cdr3_length: 11
j_call: TRBJ2-7
d_call: .
cdr3_nt: TGCGCCAGCAGCATCAACAGAGAACGCTACTTC
cdr3_aa: CASSINRERYF

v_call: TRBV5-1
clone_size: .
cdr3_length: 15
j_call: TRBJ2-1
d_call: .
cdr3_nt: TGCGCCAGCAGCTTGGGTGGGAGGGGGTACAATGAGCAGTTCTTC
cdr3_aa: CASSLGGRGYNEQFF

v_call: TRBV30
clone_size: .
cdr3_length: 10
j_call: TRBJ1-4
d_call: .
cdr3_nt: TGTGCCTGGTATGGTGAAAAACTGTTTTTT
cdr3_aa: CAWYGEKLFF

v_call: TRBV18
clone_size: .
cdr3_length: 14
j_call: TRBJ1-1
d_call: .
cdr3_nt: TGTGCCAGCTCACCCAGGCCCTTGAGCGCTGAAGCTTTCTTT
cdr3_aa: CASSPRPLSAEAFF

v_call: TRBV7-9
clone_size: .
cdr3_length: 16
j_call: TRBJ2-5
d_call: TRBD1
cdr3_nt: TGTGCCAGCAGCTTAGTAGTAGGGACAGGGTTCGAGACCCAGTACTTC
cdr3_aa: CASSLVVGTGFETQYF

v_call: TRBV18
clone_size: .
cdr3_length: 14
j_call: TRBJ1-6
d_call: .
cdr3_nt: TGTGCCAGCTCACCGGCCGGGTACAATTCACCCCTCCACTTT
cdr3_aa: CASSPAGYNSPLHF

v_call: TRBV28
clone_size: .
cdr3_length: 15
j_call: TRBJ1-5
d_call: TRBD1
cdr3_nt: TGTGCCAGCACCCATGACAGGGTCCGCAATCAGCCCCAGCATTTT
cdr3_aa: CASTHDRVRNQPQHF

v_call: TRBV19
clone_size: .
cdr3_length: 14
j_call: TRBJ1-1
d_call: .
cdr3_nt: TGTGCCAGTATGTCGACAGAAAGGAACACTGAAGCTTTCTTT
cdr3_aa: CASMSTERNTEAFF

v_call: TRBV24-1
clone_size: .
cdr3_length: 17
j_call: TRBJ2-1
d_call: TRBD2
cdr3_nt: TGTGCCACCAGTGACCCCCACGGGCGGGAGGGCCACAATGAGCAGTTCTTC
cdr3_aa: CATSDPHGREGHNEQFF